This TCR beta chain was obtained from a study of T cell clonality in common variable immunodeficiency (dated by TCRdb to about 2015). Diagnosis of CVID followed standard criteria, namely serum IgG, IgA and/or IgM below the normal range together with specific antibody deficiency. A total of 44 subjects (roughly 15 female and some 30 male; age range about 9 to 65 years, mean age roughly 38) were included in the CVID group. Predominantly Caucasian heritage was noted among both the CVID patients and the healthy controls. All CVID subjects had received replacement immunoglobulin therapy for at least one year at the time of study participation. At blood collection, none of the CVID subjects was ill or on immunomodulatory or immunosuppressive medication. Heparinized peripheral whole blood samples of 5 to 8 ml were collected from each donor. TCRbeta CDR3 repertoires were sequenced from genomic DNA of adults with common variable immune deficiency (CVID) and healthy adult controls. Diluted blood was subjected to density centrifugation over Hypaque 1077 or Ficoll-Paque for isolation of peripheral blood mononuclear cells. Genomic DNA was obtained from unsorted mononuclear cells through either Qiagen column purification or a centrifugation-based method.

The CDR1 and CDR2 encoded by the germline V gene (reference sequence) are GTSNPN and SVGIG. Ends trimmed: V by 3 bases, J by 4 bases; bases unmatched to a gene: 3. Spanning cysteine to phenylalanine, the CDR3 consists of 13 amino acids. Part of the CDR3 DNA is given, 30 bases translated from base 1. Equivalent amounts of genomic DNA from CVID and control samples were used as sequencing input. For every sample, a 60 bp segment covering the rearranged TCRbeta CDR3 region was amplified and then sequenced. TCRbeta amplification used the immunoSEQ assay, a bias-corrected multiplex PCR with high-throughput sequencing. As for the original processing: Each unique nucleotide sequence was treated as a clone and annotated with V, D and J genes, copy number and frequency. Sequences were labeled productive if in frame, and non-productive if out of frame or containing stop codons. As previously described, clonality was computed from Shannon's entropy. The predicted amino acid sequences of productive clones were used to derive the mean CDR3 Kyte-Doolittle hydropathy. Scaled V gene usage was hierarchically clustered using Manhattan distance and complete linkage with the R hclust function. To assess clone sharing by CDR3 amino acid sequence, 12 repertoires per group were resampled over 100 rounds. The repertoires were searched for approximately 70 published EBV-specific TCRbeta sequences and a few hundred published CMV-specific TCRbeta sequences. A couple of CVID samples yielding fewer than 10,000 sequences were excluded from analysis, leaving fewer than 50 CVID repertoires. In TCRdb, the immuneACCESS table is reduced to in-frame sequences with V and J assigned. These tables do not hold every clone; where another copy was compared, an unresolved V gene accounts for under half, and the others remain unexplained. The V and J calls and the clone size are those of that table, but D and trimming were determined from the DNA. This sample was tabulated with about 15,000 clones, among which there are no singletons. The ten most abundant clones make up more than 10% of the sample.

A note on this clone: This clone's antigen is unknown. The CDR3 extends 3 residues past the end of the read, so its final part is completed from the germline J gene.

What the study reported, not specific to this receptor: Compared with healthy controls, CVID subjects showed increased TCRbeta clonality (t-test p = 0.018), a feature most characteristic of about a third of subjects. Healthy controls shared more TCRbeta clones with each other than CVID subjects shared among themselves (p < 0.0001). CVID TCRbeta sequences reportedly showed fewer deletions and N-nucleotide insertions and lacked highly modified clones with 13 or more V deletions. Correlations between repertoire features and clinical complications were limited by patient heterogeneity within the CVID cohort. Even though DNA input was equal, the average per sample came to 65,000 to 85,000 unique sequences for controls compared with about 34,000 for CVID samples. According to the authors, finding the cause of the higher clonality in CVID would require sequencing the repertoires of T cell subpopulations.

The chain is made from TRBV30 and TRBJ2-5, with 9 middle bases fitting TRBD1. Sequencing was done on a sample of peripheral blood mononuclear cells. The receptor's source is a human donor with common variable immunodeficiency. This receptor has the CDR3 CAWRPGQGETQYF. The covered CDR3 bases are TGTGCCTGGAGGCCGGGACAGGGAGAGACC.